The 20 T cell receptor beta chains in this list originate from one sample, sequenced in a study of beta chain features in type 1 diabetes. Expressed TCRB transcripts got sequenced, as all isolated RNA was reverse transcribed. The data were produced by immunoSEQ multiplex PCR, yet TCRdb's version contains in-frame clones alone and is incomplete. The data contain nearly 250,000 clones, 12% to 15% of them singletons. Sequences were obtained from naive CD4+ T cells from blood. These receptors originate from a woman aged 40 to 50 in good health.

Only a few counts were recorded for this clone. The gene calls are TRBV18 and TRBJ2-1; 10 bases line up with TRBD2. The germline CDR1 and CDR2 sequences are KGHSH and LQKENI. CDR3 length: 15 amino acids. The V and J ends lost 5 bases and 7 bases, in that order; junction bases with no gene match: 8. The CDR3 reads CASSTPSGGWNEQFF. CDR3 sequence (DNA): TGTGCCAGCTCAACGCCTAGCGGGGGATGGAATGAGCAGTTCTTC.

The genes are TRBV7-2 and TRBJ1-5; weak D call: TRBD1 (5 bases). Trimming shortened V by 5 bases and J by 8 bases, and 22 bases separated the two germline ends. Germline CDR1 SGHTA, CDR2 FQGNSA. The CDR3 is made up of 16 amino acids. The CDR3 nucleotides are TGTGCCAGCAGCCTGGGGAGGGGTGGGGGTTTTAAGCCCCAGCATTTT. Its translation is CASSLGRGGGFKPQHF.

This clone was counted a few times. The chain is built from TRBV11-2 and TRBJ2-7; D might be TRBD1 (6 bases). V lost 5 bases and J lost 2, with 10 bases in between. This CDR3 contains 13 residues. In germline, CDR1 is SGHAT, CDR2 FQNNGV. In DNA, the CDR3 is TGTGCCAGCAGCCTGGACAGAGCCTACGAGCAGTACTTC. Translation: CASSLDRAYEQYF.

This clone was detected only a few times. The gene calls are TRBV19 and TRBJ1-2, with D possibly matching TRBD1 (6 bases). CDR3 length equals 13 residues. Per germline, CDR1 LNHDA and CDR2 SQIVND (reference sequence). Trimming pared 5 bases from V and 8 bases from J, leaving 15 bases between. The CDR3 is CASSPRQAGGYTF. The CDR3, as DNA: TGTGCCAGTAGTCCCCGACAGGCTGGGGGCTACACCTTC.

The chain employs TRBV5-4 and TRBJ1-1, with 7 bases lining up with TRBD1. The CDR3 has 15 amino acids. Unmatched junction bases numbered 9, after V lost 1 base and J lost 6 bases. Germline V gene data show CDR1 as SGHNT and CDR2 as YYREEE (reference sequence). The CDR3 loop is CASSLRTGDRAEAFF. CDR3 nucleotides: TGTGCCAGCAGCTTGAGAACAGGGGATCGGGCTGAAGCTTTCTTT.

The chain carries TRBV5-1 and TRBJ1-5; the match to TRBD1 covers 9 bases. Per germline, CDR1 SGHRS and CDR2 YFSETQ. This CDR3 has 16 amino acids. The junction had 12 bases not matched to a gene; V was cut back by 4 bases and J by 7 bases. In DNA, the CDR3 is TGCGCCAGCAGCCTAGGTCTGACAGGGGGTTTACAGCCCCAGCATTTT. Translated, it gives CASSLGLTGGLQPQHF.

The chain is built from TRBV21-1 and TRBJ2-6; the table gives TRBD2 as D, unverified against the DNA. TRBV21-1 is reported as a pseudogene. This CDR3 contains 18 residues. CDR3 nucleotides: TGTGCCAGCAGCAATAGCCGTTTGGGGAGCTCTGGGGCCAACGTCCTGACTTTC. Its translation: CASSNSRLGSSGANVLTF.

The chain links TRBV5-1 to TRBJ2-3; perhaps TRBD1 as D (5 bases). This CDR3 region has 14 residues. Per germline, CDR1 SGHRS and CDR2 YFSETQ. V was trimmed by 1 base and J by 2 bases, leaving 8 bases between them. This chain's CDR3 is CASSLRRATDTQYF. CDR3 DNA: TGCGCCAGCAGCTTGCGCAGGGCCACAGATACGCAGTATTTT. Variable domain in full (rest from reference TRBV5-1 and TRBJ2-3): KAGVTQTPRYLIKTRGQQVTLSCSPISGHRSVSWYQQTPGQGLQFLFEYFSETQRNKGNFPGRFSGRQFSNSRSEMNVSTLELGDSALYLCASSLRRATDTQYFGPGTRLTVL.

The V gene is TRBV19, the J gene TRBJ1-4, with D perhaps matching TRBD1 (6 bases). V lost 3 bases and J 10 bases, leaving 15 bases between the germline ends. The CDR3 consists of 14 residues. The germline gives CDR1 LNHDA, CDR2 SQIVND (reference sequence). For the CDR3, the DNA is TGTGCCAGTAGTATGGTACAGGGATCGCGAAAACTGTTTTTT. Its protein product is CASSMVQGSRKLFF.

J is TRBJ2-1 and V is TRBV6-5; 10 bases match TRBD2. Germline CDR1 and CDR2: MNHEY and SVGAGI. The CDR3 spans 15 residues. With 7 bases clipped from V and 8 bases from J, the junction kept 11 bases outside the gene matches. This CDR3 is CASKPLSGGADEQFF. The CDR3 region has the DNA TGTGCCAGCAAACCCTTGAGCGGGGGGGCCGATGAGCAGTTCTTC.

This clone was picked up a small number of times. This chain uses TRBV15 with TRBJ2-6, with D perhaps matching TRBD1 (5 bases). Germline V gene data show CDR1 as LNHNV and CDR2 as YYDKDF (reference sequence). There are 18 residues in the CDR3. Between the trimmed V and J ends, which lost 3 bases and 1 base, there was a span of 16 bases. The CDR3 here is CATSSDRNTGSGANVLTF. For the CDR3, the DNA is TGTGCCACCAGCAGCGACCGCAACACAGGATCTGGGGCCAACGTCCTGACTTTC.

The table lists this clone with a few counts. CDR3 residues: CASSSGLAGGKNTGELFF. The CDR3 region has the DNA TGCGCCAGCAGCTCCGGACTAGCGGGGGGCAAGAACACCGGGGAGCTGTTTTTT. The V gene is TRBV5-1, the J gene TRBJ2-2; 14 bases fit TRBD2. The CDR3 is 18 residues long. Trimming took 3 bases from V and 1 from J; bases not matched to a gene: 5. CDR1 is SGHRS, CDR2 YFSETQ, per germline.

The chain joins TRBV14 to TRBJ1-5; D is perhaps TRBD1 (5 bases). CDR1 and CDR2 from the germline V gene are SGHDN and FVKESK. V gave up 4 bases and J gave up 1 base, with 8 bases separating them. The CDR3 contains 14 residues. Here the CDR3 reads CASSPGMSNQPQHF. The CDR3 DNA reads as TGTGCCAGCAGCCCAGGGATGAGCAATCAGCCCCAGCATTTT.

This sequence joins TRBV7-9 and TRBJ2-1, with D possibly matching TRBD2 (6 bases). V dropped 4 bases and J dropped 6 bases, with 16 bases sitting between them. CDR3 length: 15 amino acids. Germline CDR1 SEHNR, CDR2 FQNEAQ (reference sequence). The CDR3 reads CASSSPGLPINEQFF. Written as DNA, the CDR3 is TGTGCCAGCAGCTCACCGGGACTCCCTATCAATGAGCAGTTCTTC.

The sample holds a few counts of this clone. V is TRBV7-9 and J is TRBJ1-1, with D possibly matching TRBD1 (5 bases). The germline V and J ends were trimmed by 9 bases and 9 bases, with 14 bases remaining between them. Germline CDR1 reads SEHNR; CDR2 reads FQNEAQ (reference sequence). CDR3 size: 11 residues. The CDR3 region is CASESRTKAFF. For the CDR3, the DNA is TGTGCCAGTGAGTCAAGGACAAAAGCTTTCTTT.

This clone was seen only a few times. The J gene is TRBJ1-1, the V gene TRBV25-1; 10 bases are a match to TRBD1. Germline V CDR1 and CDR2: MGHDK, SYGVNS. The CDR3 has 15 residues. Losses at the gene ends were 8 bases for V and 5 bases for J; bases not matched to a gene: 11. CDR3 sequence: CASEKTGGGRTEAFF. The CDR3 DNA sequence: TGTGCCAGCGAAAAGACAGGGGGCGGGAGGACTGAAGCTTTCTTT.

This clone showed up many times. The V gene is TRBV29-1, the J gene TRBJ2-1; 8 nucleotides line up with TRBD1. The CDR3 runs 13 residues. The junction had 5 bases not matched to a gene; V was cut back by 7 bases and J by 3 bases. In germline, CDR1 is SQVTM, CDR2 ANQGSEA. The chain's CDR3 is CSGLRGHYNEQFF. CDR3 coding DNA: TGCAGCGGGCTCAGGGGGCACTACAATGAGCAGTTCTTC.

The chain carries TRBV7-6 and TRBJ2-5, with TRBD2 identical over 11 bases. The germline CDR1 and CDR2 sequences are SGHVS and FNYEAQ. This CDR3 region has 16 residues. Trimming at V came to 2 bases and at J to 1 base, leaving 3 bases not matched to a gene. The CDR3 reads CASSLSSGGVQETQYF. The CDR3 DNA reads as TGTGCCAGCAGCTTAAGTAGCGGGGGGGTCCAAGAGACCCAGTACTTC.

The chain has TRBV5-6 and TRBJ2-5; 7 bases fit TRBD2. Germline CDR1 and CDR2: SGHDT and YYEEEE. CDR3 length: 14 residues. The ends lost 5 bases at V and 0 bases at J; junction bases unmatched: 4. CDR3 nucleotide sequence: TGTGCCAGCAGTTTCCTAGCGGACCAAGAGACCCAGTACTTC. The encoded protein is CASSFLADQETQYF.

This chain connects TRBV6-1 to TRBJ1-2, with D perhaps TRBD1 (6 bases). Germline lookup yields CDR1 MNHNS and CDR2 SASEGT. The CDR3 length is 16 residues. V lost 4 bases and J 8 bases, leaving 23 bases between the germline ends. CDR3 protein: CASSARGQARRQGYTF. The CDR3 coding sequence is TGTGCCAGCAGTGCCCGGGGACAAGCCCGGAGGCAGGGCTACACCTTC.